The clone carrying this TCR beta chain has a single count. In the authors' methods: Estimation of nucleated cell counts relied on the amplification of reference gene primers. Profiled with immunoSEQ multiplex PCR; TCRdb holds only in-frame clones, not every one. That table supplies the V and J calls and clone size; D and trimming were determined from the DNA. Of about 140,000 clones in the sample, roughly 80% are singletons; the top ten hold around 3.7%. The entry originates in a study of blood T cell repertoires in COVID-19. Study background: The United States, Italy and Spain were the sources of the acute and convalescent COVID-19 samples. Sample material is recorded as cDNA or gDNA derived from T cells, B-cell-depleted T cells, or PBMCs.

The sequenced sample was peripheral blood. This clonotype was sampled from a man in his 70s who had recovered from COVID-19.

The CDR3 nucleotides are TGCGCCAGCAGCCCCCAGGGGACAGCAAACTATGGCTACACCTTC. It specifies CASSPQGTANYGYTF. The chain is built from TRBV5-1 and TRBJ1-2; 7 positions agree with TRBD1. Germline V gene data show CDR1 as SGHRS and CDR2 as YFSETQ. Trimming took 4 bases from V and 2 from J; bases not matched to a gene: 8. CDR3 length: 15 amino acids.